The 23 T cell receptor beta chains below were found in one sample sequenced in a study of shared clonotypes between healthy human individuals. Profiled with immunoSEQ multiplex PCR; TCRdb holds only in-frame clones, not every one. The sample holds hundreds of thousands of clones; 72% are singletons and the top ten take about 1.7%. Source material: memory CD4+ T cells sorted from blood. Subset: CD45RA-negative fraction. The receptors come from a woman aged 30 to 39 in good health.

The genes are TRBV27 and TRBJ2-2; 8 nucleotides align to TRBD1. The junction had 10 bases not matched to a gene; V was cut back by 4 bases and J by 6 bases. Per germline, CDR1 MNHEY and CDR2 SMNVEV (reference sequence). CDR3 size: 16 residues. The CDR3 reads CASSSASDRVSGELFF. DNA of the CDR3: TGTGCCAGCAGTTCGGCCTCGGACAGGGTGTCCGGGGAGCTGTTTTTT.

The rearrangement links TRBV18 to TRBJ1-5, with D possibly being TRBD1 (6 bases). Trimming stripped 0 bases from V and 7 bases from J, with 10 bases between. CDR3 length equals 14 residues. CDR1 and CDR2 (germline): KGHSH, LQKENI. The CDR3 loop reads CASSPPGAWQPQHF. CDR3 nucleotides: TGTGCCAGCTCACCACCGGGGGCATGGCAGCCCCAGCATTTT. Based on the CDR3 plus reference TRBV18 and TRBJ1-5, the full variable domain is NAGVMQNPRHLVRRRGQEARLRCSPMKGHSHVYWYRQLPEEGLKFMVYLQKENIIDESGMPKERFSAEFPKEGPSILRIQQVVRGDSAAYFCASSPPGAWQPQHFGDGTRLSIL.

J is TRBJ1-4 and V is TRBV27; perhaps TRBD1 as D (5 bases). The CDR3 runs 15 residues. The germline CDR1 and CDR2 sequences are MNHEY and SMNVEV (reference sequence). V was cut by 2 bases and J by 3 bases, with 10 bases left in between. The chain's CDR3 is CASSLMGHANEKLFF. The CDR3 nucleotides read TGTGCCAGCAGTTTAATGGGGCACGCTAATGAAAAACTGTTTTTT.

The chain recombines TRBV25-1 with TRBJ2-7; possible D gene TRBD2, 5 bases. V lost 3 bases, J lost 6 bases, and 9 bases lay in between. The CDR3 has 12 amino acids. From germline, CDR1 is MGHDK and CDR2 SYGVNS. DNA for the CDR3: TGTGCCAGCAGTGACCTAGCCTTCGAGCAGTACTTC. This sequence encodes CASSDLAFEQYF.

The gene calls are TRBV29-1 and TRBJ1-1; no clear D gene. Between the trimmed V and J ends, which lost 4 bases and 1 base, there was a span of 10 bases. The CDR3 totals 13 residues. Germline assignment: CDR1 SQVTM and CDR2 ANQGSEA. Here the CDR3 DNA reads TGCAGCGTTGTACCCCGGACGAACACTGAAGCTTTCTTT. It translates to CSVVPRTNTEAFF.

The V gene is TRBV7-9, the J gene TRBJ1-1, with a tentative D call TRBD1 (5 bases). This CDR3 has 12 residues. The V end was cut by 5 bases, the J end by 5 bases, with 9 bases between. The germline CDR1 and CDR2 sequences are SEHNR and FQNEAQ (reference sequence). CDR3 protein: CASSERGTEAFF. DNA of the CDR3: TGTGCCAGCAGCGAAAGGGGAACTGAAGCTTTCTTT.

The V and J genes are TRBV11-1 and TRBJ2-7; TRBD1 agrees at 7 bases. V lost 3 bases to trimming and J lost 4 bases; unmatched junction nucleotides: 6. CDR1 is SGHAT, CDR2 FQDESV, per germline (reference sequence). The length of the CDR3 is 14 residues. CDR3 nucleotide sequence: TGTGCCAGCAGCTTGGACAGGAATTCTTACGAGCAGTACTTC. Its protein is CASSLDRNSYEQYF. The complete variable domain, with remaining parts taken from reference TRBV11-1 and TRBJ2-7, reads EAEVAQSPRYKITEKSQAVAFWCDPISGHATLYWYRQILGQGPELLVQFQDESVVDDSQLPKDRFSAERLKGVDSTLKIQPAELGDSAMYLCASSLDRNSYEQYFGPGTRLTVT.

This clone has a handful of counts. The rearrangement joins TRBV18 to TRBJ1-2; 7 bases agree with TRBD1. V lost 5 bases to trimming and J lost 6 bases; unmatched junction nucleotides: 9. The V gene's germline CDR1 is KGHSH and CDR2 LQKENI. CDR3 length: 14 residues. The CDR3: CASSKDDRAHGYTF. CDR3 in DNA: TGTGCCAGCTCAAAAGACGACAGGGCCCATGGCTACACCTTC.

The CDR3 sequence: CASSENWYGTGENTEAFF. DNA for the CDR3: TGTGCCAGCAGTGAAAACTGGTATGGGACAGGGGAGAACACTGAAGCTTTCTTT. The rearrangement joins TRBV2 to TRBJ1-1; 10 bases agree with TRBD1. The CDR3 is made up of 18 amino acids. Germline-derived CDR1 and CDR2 are SNHLY and FYNNEI. Germline trimming cut 2 bases from V and 1 base from J; bases unmatched to any gene: 10. Supplemented by reference TRBV2 and TRBJ1-1, the full variable domain reads EPEVTQTPSHQVTQMGQEVILRCVPISNHLYFYWYRQILGQKVEFLVSFYNNEISEKSEIFDDQFSVERPDGSNFTLKIRSTKLEDSAMYFCASSENWYGTGENTEAFFGQGTRLTVV.

The CDR3 here is CASSYSVGNTIYF. The CDR3 bases are TGTGCCAGCAGTTATTCCGTTGGAAACACCATATATTTT. V gene TRBV6-6 combines with J gene TRBJ1-3; D remains unclear. Germline CDR1 and CDR2: MNHNY and SVGAGI (reference sequence). The CDR3 consists of 13 residues. Trimming removed 3 bases from V and 3 bases from J, with 6 bases in between.

This clone was picked up a small number of times. The rearrangement uses TRBV10-1 and TRBJ1-1; D possibly corresponds to TRBD1 (6 bases). Germline CDR1 is WNHNN and CDR2 is SYGVQD (reference sequence). The CDR3 spans 13 residues. V lost 7 bases and J lost 3, with 12 bases in between. CDR3 loop: CASTPDSYTEAFF. The CDR3 bases are TGCGCCAGCACCCCGGACAGTTACACTGAAGCTTTCTTT.

The rearrangement uses TRBV6-6 and TRBJ1-4; D is undetermined. The CDR3 has 15 residues. Trimming pared 2 bases from V and 0 bases from J, leaving 7 bases between. The germline gives CDR1 MNHNY, CDR2 SVGAGI (reference sequence). The DNA of the CDR3 is TGTGCCAGCAGTTACGGAGGAGCAACTAATGAAAAACTGTTTTTT. This gives the protein CASSYGGATNEKLFF.

The V call is TRBV18, the J call TRBJ1-3; no firm D call. Trimming stripped 6 bases from V and 6 bases from J, with 12 bases between. Germline CDR1 is KGHSH and CDR2 is LQKENI. CDR3 size: 13 residues. The CDR3 region is CASSLGVVNTIYF. In DNA, the CDR3 is TGTGCCAGCTCCCTCGGGGTCGTAAACACCATATATTTT.

This rearrangement joins TRBV5-1 to TRBJ1-1, with unresolved D. CDR1 is SGHRS and CDR2 is YFSETQ in the germline V gene. There are 13 residues in the CDR3. Trimming took off 3 bases at V and 0 bases at J, with 6 bases between the two ends. CDR3 residues: CASSSYMNTEAFF. In DNA, the CDR3 is TGCGCCAGCAGCTCCTACATGAACACTGAAGCTTTCTTT.

V and J are TRBV29-1 and TRBJ2-1; 9 bases are a match to TRBD2. V dropped 3 bases and J dropped 4; count of bases not matched to a gene: 10. CDR1 SQVTM and CDR2 ANQGSEA come from the germline V gene. This CDR3 region has 16 residues. The CDR3 loop reads CSVDLSAGGAYNEQFF. CDR3 sequence (DNA): TGCAGCGTTGATTTGTCTGCGGGAGGGGCTTACAATGAGCAGTTCTTC.

This clone was seen a handful of times. The chain has TRBV5-1 and TRBJ2-2, with TRBD1 matching 7 bases. The CDR3 consists of 15 residues. The J segment lost 1 base and the V segment lost 4 bases, leaving 4 bases of the junction unmatched. Looked up from germline, CDR1 is SGHRS and CDR2 is YFSETQ. The CDR3 DNA reads TGCGCCAGCAGCAAAGGGACAGAGAACACCGGGGAGCTGTTTTTT. Encoded protein: CASSKGTENTGELFF. Supplemented by reference TRBV5-1 and TRBJ2-2, the full variable domain reads KAGVTQTPRYLIKTRGQQVTLSCSPISGHRSVSWYQQTPGQGLQFLFEYFSETQRNKGNFPGRFSGRQFSNSRSEMNVSTLELGDSALYLCASSKGTENTGELFFGEGSRLTVL.

V is TRBV28 and J is TRBJ2-7, with TRBD2 matching 7 bases. CDR1 is MDHEN and CDR2 is SYDVKM in the germline V gene. V trimming: 6 bases; J trimming: 0 bases; junction bases outside the gene matches: 8. CDR3 length: 15 amino acids. CDR3 protein: CASRQRTSNSYEQYF. The CDR3 DNA reads as TGTGCCAGCAGACAAAGGACTAGTAACTCCTACGAGCAGTACTTC.

This clone was seen ten or more times. Other DNA sequences in this sample translate to the same CDR3. The gene calls are TRBV28 and TRBJ2-2; possibly TRBD2 for D (5 bases). V lost 6 bases and J lost 1, with 6 bases in between. The germline CDR1 and CDR2 sequences are MDHEN and SYDVKM. The CDR3 runs 13 residues. In DNA form, the CDR3 reads TGTGCCAGCAGACGGGAGAACACCGGGGAGCTGTTTTTT. It codes for CASRRENTGELFF.

The chain is built from TRBV6-1 and TRBJ1-2, with unresolved D. This CDR3 contains 12 residues. The V gene's germline CDR1 is MNHNS and CDR2 SASEGT. V lost 6 bases to trimming and J lost 4 bases, with 9 bases between them. The CDR3 DNA is TGTGCCAGCAGCAGACCGGGCTATGGCTACACCTTC. Its translation is CASSRPGYGYTF.

The chain couples TRBV28 to TRBJ1-2, with 10 bases that match TRBD1. Trimming took 7 bases from V and 3 from J; bases not matched to a gene: 5. This CDR3 contains 14 residues. Germline CDR1 reads MDHEN; CDR2 reads SYDVKM. CDR3 nucleotides: TGTGCCAGCACTCGGGACAGGGGAGACTATGGCTACACCTTC. Protein product: CASTRDRGDYGYTF.

The J gene is TRBJ1-1, the V gene TRBV5-1; no clear D. In germline, CDR1 is SGHRS, CDR2 YFSETQ. Trimming removed 0 bases at V and 3 bases at J, with 12 bases between. This CDR3 is built from 15 residues. CDR3 DNA: TGCGCCAGCAGCTTGGCTCCTCGGTCGGACACTGAAGCTTTCTTT. Translation: CASSLAPRSDTEAFF.

This clone was detected ten times or more. The V gene is TRBV6-1, the J gene TRBJ2-1; TRBD2 agrees at 8 bases. V gave up 8 bases and J gave up 6 bases; unmatched junction bases: 6. CDR1 and CDR2 from the germline V gene are MNHNS and SASEGT. The CDR3 sequence is 13 residues long. CDR3 DNA sequence: TGTGCCAGCGCCAGCGGGAGTATCAATGAGCAGTTCTTC. Protein product: CASASGSINEQFF.

V and J are TRBV28 and TRBJ1-2; D is uncertain. The CDR3 runs 11 residues. V was shortened by 6 bases and J by 7 bases, with 9 bases between the two germline ends. Germline V gives CDR1 MDHEN, CDR2 SYDVKM. The DNA for the CDR3 is TGTGCCAGCAGGGGTAGTTTTGGCTACACCTTC. Translated: CASRGSFGYTF.